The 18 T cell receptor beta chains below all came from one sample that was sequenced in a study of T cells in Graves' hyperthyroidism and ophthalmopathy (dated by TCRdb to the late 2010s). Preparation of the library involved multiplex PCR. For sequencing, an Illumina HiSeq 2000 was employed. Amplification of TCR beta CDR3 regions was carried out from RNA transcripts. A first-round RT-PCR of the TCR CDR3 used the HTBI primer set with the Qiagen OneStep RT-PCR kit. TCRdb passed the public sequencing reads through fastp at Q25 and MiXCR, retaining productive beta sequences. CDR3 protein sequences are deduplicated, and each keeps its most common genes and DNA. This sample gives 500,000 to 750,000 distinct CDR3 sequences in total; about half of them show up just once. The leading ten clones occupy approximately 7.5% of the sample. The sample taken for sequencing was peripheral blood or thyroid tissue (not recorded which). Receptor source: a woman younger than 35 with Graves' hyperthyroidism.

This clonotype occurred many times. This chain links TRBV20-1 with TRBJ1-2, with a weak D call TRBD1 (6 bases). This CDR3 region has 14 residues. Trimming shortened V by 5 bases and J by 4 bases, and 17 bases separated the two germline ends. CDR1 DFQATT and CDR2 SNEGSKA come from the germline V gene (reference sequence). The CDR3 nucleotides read TGCAGTGCTGAAAACAGGGCCAACACCTATGGCTACACCTTC. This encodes CSAENRANTYGYTF.

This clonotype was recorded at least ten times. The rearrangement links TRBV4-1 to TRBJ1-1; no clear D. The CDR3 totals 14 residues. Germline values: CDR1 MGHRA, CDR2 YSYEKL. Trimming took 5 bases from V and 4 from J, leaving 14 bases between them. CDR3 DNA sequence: TGCGCCAGCAGCGGGAGTGTTCGTAGCACTGAAGCTTTCTTT. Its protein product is CASSGSVRSTEAFF.

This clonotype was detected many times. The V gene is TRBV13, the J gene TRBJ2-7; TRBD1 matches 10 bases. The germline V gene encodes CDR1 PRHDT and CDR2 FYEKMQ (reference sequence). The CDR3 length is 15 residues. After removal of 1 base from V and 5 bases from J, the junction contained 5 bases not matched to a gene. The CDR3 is CASSLVDRGIHEQYF. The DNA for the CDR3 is TGTGCCAGCAGCTTAGTGGACAGGGGGATTCACGAGCAGTACTTC.

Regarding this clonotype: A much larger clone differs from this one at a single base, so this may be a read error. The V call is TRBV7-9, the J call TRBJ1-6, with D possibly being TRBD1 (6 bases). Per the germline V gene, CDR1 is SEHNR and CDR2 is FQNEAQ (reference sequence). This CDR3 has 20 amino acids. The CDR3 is CACSLSGQGLPSSYNSPLHF. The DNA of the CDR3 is TGTGCCTGCAGCTTGTCGGGTCAGGGGCTTCCTAGCTCCTATAATTCACCCCTCCACTTT.

The CDR3, as DNA: TGTGCCATCAGCGGACAGGGGGCGCTTGGCTACACCTTC. This translates into CAISGQGALGYTF. The chain combines TRBV10-3 with TRBJ1-2, with 11 positions matching TRBD1. Trimming at V came to 6 bases and at J to 7 bases, leaving 4 bases not matched to a gene. The CDR3 length is 13 residues. Germline V gives CDR1 ENHRY, CDR2 SYGVKD.

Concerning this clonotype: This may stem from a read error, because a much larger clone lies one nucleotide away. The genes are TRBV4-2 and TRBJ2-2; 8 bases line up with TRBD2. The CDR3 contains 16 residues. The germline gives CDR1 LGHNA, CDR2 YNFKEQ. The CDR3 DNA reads TGTGCCAGCGGCCAAGATCGGGGGGGCAACACCGGGGAGCTGTTTTTT. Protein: CASGQDRGGNTGELFF.

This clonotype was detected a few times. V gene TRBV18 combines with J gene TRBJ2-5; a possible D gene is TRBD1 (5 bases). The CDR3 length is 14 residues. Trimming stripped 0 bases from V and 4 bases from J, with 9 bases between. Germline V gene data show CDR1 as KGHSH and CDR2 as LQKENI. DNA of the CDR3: TGTGCCAGCTCACCACCAGTAACAGGAGAGACCCAGTACTTC. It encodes CASSPPVTGETQYF.

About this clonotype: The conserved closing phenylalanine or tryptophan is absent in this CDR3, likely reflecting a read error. For the CDR3, the DNA is TGTGCCAGCAAGGCAGGGGGGGCTGAAGCTTTCCTT. Its protein is CASKAGGAEAFL. V is TRBV12-3 or TRBV12-4 and J is TRBJ1-1; the match to TRBD1 covers 7 bases. V was clipped by 7 bases and J by 6 bases; unmatched bases: 5. CDR3 length: 12 amino acids.

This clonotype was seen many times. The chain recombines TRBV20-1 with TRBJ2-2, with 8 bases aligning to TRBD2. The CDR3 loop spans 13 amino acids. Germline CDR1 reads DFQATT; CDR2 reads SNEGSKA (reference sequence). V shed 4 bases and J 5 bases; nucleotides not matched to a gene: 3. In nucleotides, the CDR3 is TGCAGTGCTATTTCTAGCGGGACCGGGGAGCTGTTTTTT. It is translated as CSAISSGTGELFF.

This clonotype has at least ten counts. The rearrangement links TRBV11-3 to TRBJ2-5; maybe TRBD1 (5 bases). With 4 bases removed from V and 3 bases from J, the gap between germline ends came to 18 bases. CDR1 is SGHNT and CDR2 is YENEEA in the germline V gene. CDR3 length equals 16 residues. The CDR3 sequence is CASSSNRMTVEETQYF. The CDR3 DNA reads TGTGCCAGCAGCTCGAACCGGATGACAGTAGAAGAGACCCAGTACTTC.

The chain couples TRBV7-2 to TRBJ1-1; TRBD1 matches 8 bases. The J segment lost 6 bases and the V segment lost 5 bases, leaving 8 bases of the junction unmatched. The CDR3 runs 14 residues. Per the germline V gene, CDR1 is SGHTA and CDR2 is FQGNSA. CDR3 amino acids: CASSPGQERAEAFF. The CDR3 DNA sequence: TGTGCCAGCAGCCCGGGACAGGAGAGGGCTGAAGCTTTCTTT.

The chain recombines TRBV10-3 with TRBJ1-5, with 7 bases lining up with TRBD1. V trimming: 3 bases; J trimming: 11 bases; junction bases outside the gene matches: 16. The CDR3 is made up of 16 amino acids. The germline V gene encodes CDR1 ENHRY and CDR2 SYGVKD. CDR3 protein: CAISDLAGGGQETQHF. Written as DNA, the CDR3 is TGTGCCATCAGTGATCTAGCGGGAGGGGGCCAAGAGACCCAGCATTTT.

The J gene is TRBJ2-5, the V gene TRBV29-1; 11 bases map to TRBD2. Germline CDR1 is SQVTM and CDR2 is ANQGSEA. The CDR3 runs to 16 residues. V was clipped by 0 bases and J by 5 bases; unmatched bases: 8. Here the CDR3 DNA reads TGCAGCGTTGAAGATCGCGGTAGCGGGAGGGCCGAGACCCAGTACTTC. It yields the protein CSVEDRGSGRAETQYF.

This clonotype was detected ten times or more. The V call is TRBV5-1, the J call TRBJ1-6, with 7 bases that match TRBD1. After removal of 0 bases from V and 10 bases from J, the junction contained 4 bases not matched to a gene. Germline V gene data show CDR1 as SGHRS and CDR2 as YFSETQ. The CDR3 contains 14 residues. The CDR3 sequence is CASSLVGTDSPLHF. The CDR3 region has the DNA TGCGCCAGCAGCTTGGTTGGGACAGACTCACCCCTCCACTTT.

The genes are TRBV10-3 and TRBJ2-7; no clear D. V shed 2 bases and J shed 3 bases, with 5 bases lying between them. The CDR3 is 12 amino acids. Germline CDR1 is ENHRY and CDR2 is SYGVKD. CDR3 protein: CAISEVHYEQYF. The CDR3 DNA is TGTGCCATCAGTGAGGTCCACTACGAGCAGTACTTC.

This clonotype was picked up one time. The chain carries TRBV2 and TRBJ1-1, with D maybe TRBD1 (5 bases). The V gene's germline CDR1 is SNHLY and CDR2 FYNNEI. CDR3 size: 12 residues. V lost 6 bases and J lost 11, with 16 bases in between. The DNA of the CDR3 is TGTGCCAGCAGAACTCAGGGACCTGGGGCTTTCTTT. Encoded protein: CASRTQGPGAFF.

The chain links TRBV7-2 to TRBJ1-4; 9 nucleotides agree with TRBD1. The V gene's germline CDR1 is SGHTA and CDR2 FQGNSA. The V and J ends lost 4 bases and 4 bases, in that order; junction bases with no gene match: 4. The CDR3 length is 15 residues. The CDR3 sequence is CASSYWTGVNEKLFF. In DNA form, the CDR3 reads TGTGCCAGCAGCTATTGGACAGGGGTTAATGAAAAACTGTTTTTT.

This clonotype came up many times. The CDR3 reads CATSSGREDGELFF. CDR3 nucleotides: TGTGCCACCAGCAGTGGGCGGGAGGACGGGGAGCTGTTTTTT. The chain couples TRBV15 to TRBJ2-2; TRBD2 matches 8 bases. Germline V gene lookup returns CDR1 LNHNV and CDR2 YYDKDF (reference sequence). Germline trimming cut 3 bases from V and 7 bases from J; bases unmatched to any gene: 4. This CDR3 contains 14 residues.